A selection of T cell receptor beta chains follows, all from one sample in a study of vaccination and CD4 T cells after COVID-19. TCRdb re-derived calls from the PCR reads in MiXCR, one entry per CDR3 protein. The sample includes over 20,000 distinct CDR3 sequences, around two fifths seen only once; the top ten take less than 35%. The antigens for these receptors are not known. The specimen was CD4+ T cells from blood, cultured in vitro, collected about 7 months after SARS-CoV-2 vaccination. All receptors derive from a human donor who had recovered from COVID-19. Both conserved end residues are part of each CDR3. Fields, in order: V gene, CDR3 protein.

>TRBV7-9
CASSFGDTQYF
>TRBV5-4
CASSLPRQETQYF
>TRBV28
CASRLLAQETQYF
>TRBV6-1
CASSEWAENYGYTF
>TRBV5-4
CASSLRQHSYSYEQYF
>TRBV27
CASSSTGDTQYF
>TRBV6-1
CASSEGISGAHQPQHF
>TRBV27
CASSPRDIYNEQFF
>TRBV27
CASSLGGQPYGYTF
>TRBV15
CATSRDPPTTNTEAFF
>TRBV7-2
CASSLVGAGNNQPQHF
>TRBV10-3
CATRPGQPDTEAFF
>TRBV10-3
CAISDRFNTEAFF
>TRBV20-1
CSASGGVWPQHF
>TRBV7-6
CASGSEALSETQYF
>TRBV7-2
CASSASFLSYNEQFF
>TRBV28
CASSRSGTDTQYF
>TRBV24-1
CATSDLLGRGQETQYF
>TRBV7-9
CASSLAGPGPLPLHF
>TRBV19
CASSITGSGDTQYF
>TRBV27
CASSFYPLGLASSEQYF
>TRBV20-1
CSANTAGGGGQETQYF
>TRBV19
CAAAPHRWQGLRYGYTF
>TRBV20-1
CSVPWGLSTGELFF
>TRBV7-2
CASSLEAYQPQHF
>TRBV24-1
CATSDPNSPLHF
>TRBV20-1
CSARRVPGQGNSYGYTF
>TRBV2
CASTRDREASYEQYF
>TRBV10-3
CAISANSGGAGETQYF
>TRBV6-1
CASIRGTENTEAFF
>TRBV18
CASSPAGTGGYTF
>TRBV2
CASSGRTYEQYF
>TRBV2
CASRYEGVNTEAFF
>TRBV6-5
CASSPSASTDTQYF
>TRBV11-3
CASSPGQVFQETQYF
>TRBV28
CASSFPGHYGYTF
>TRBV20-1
CSATPTSGGLDTQYF
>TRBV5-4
CASSQLGGPYEQYF
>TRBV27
CASSTSGGRPEAFF
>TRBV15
CATSRDAAGTKADTQYF
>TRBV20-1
CSARPLGGQGVYEQYF
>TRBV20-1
CSAPRTGEGYTF
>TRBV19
CASSRDHYEQYF
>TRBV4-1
CASSQVSVGYTEAFF
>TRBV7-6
CASSPRTGGMDNEQFF
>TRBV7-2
CASSRTGTDYNEQFF